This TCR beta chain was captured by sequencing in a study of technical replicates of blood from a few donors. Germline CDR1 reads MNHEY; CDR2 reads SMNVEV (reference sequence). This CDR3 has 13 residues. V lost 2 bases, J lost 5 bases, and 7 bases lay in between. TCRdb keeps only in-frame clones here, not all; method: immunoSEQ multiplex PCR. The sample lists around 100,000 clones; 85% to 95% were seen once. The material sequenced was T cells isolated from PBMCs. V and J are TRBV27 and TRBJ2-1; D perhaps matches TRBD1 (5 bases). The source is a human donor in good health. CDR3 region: CASSLDRNNEQFF. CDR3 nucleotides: TGTGCCAGCAGTTTAGACAGAAACAATGAGCAGTTCTTC.